The rows below give T cell receptor beta chains drawn from one sample of a study of blood T cell repertoires in COVID-19. Repertoires were generated with immunoSEQ multiplex PCR, while TCRdb's copy carries only in-frame clones and drops some. There are roughly 400,000 clones in the sample; roughly 84% occur only once, and approximately 1.3% lies in the top ten. The sequenced material came from PBMCs or T cells enriched from blood (not recorded which). Source of these receptors: a woman aged 18-30 years who had been exposed to COVID-19. CDR3s include the opening cysteine and the closing phenylalanine or tryptophan. Fields, in order: J gene, CDR3 length, V gene, D gene, clone size, CDR3 DNA, CDR3 protein. The D gene is left open where the match is weak. Part of the rows lack a size; the others show once, few, many or a class for expanded clones.

>TRBJ2-2|16|TRBV29-1|TRBD1|-
TGCAGCGTTGATACCAGGGGGTCATCGAACACCGGGGAGCTGTTTTTT
CSVDTRGSSNTGELFF
>TRBJ2-1|18|TRBV19|TRBD2|-
TGTGCCAGTAGTATGGTGCTAGCGGGGGGGCAAGCCTACAATGAGCAGTTCTTC
CASSMVLAGGQAYNEQFF
>TRBJ2-1|15|TRBV2|TRBD2|once
TGTGCCAGCATGTCCCCCGCTAGCGGCTACAATGAGCAGTTCTTC
CASMSPASGYNEQFF
>TRBJ2-7|14|TRBV11-2|TRBD2|-
TGTGCCAGTTGGGGGACTACCTCCAGAACCGAGCAGTACTTC
CASWGTTSRTEQYF
>TRBJ2-3|14|TRBV11-3|-|once
TGTGCCAGCAGCTTAGCCCCCACAGGGGATACGCAGTATTTT
CASSLAPTGDTQYF
>TRBJ2-2|17|TRBV3-1/TRBV3-2|TRBD2|-
TGTGCCAGCAGCCAAGTCGGCGGGAGGGACGGAACCGGGGAGCTGTTTTTT
CASSQVGGRDGTGELFF
>TRBJ2-1|14|TRBV7-2|TRBD2|-
TGTGCCAGCAGCCGCGGACTAGAAGACAATGAGCAGTTCTTC
CASSRGLEDNEQFF
>TRBJ2-3|15|TRBV2|-|-
TGTGCCAGCAGTGTGAAAACAGGGTTCACAGATACGCAGTATTTT
CASSVKTGFTDTQYF
>TRBJ1-1|14|TRBV2|TRBD1|-
TGTGCCAGCAGTGCCTCCGGGACAGGGGGTGAAGCTTTCTTT
CASSASGTGGEAFF
>TRBJ1-2|17|TRBV7-2|TRBD1|once
TGTGCCAGCAGCCCATACACGGACAGGCGTTATAACTATGGCTACACCTTC
CASSPYTDRRYNYGYTF
>TRBJ1-6|14|TRBV11-2|-|-
TGTGCCAGCAGCCCGCCAGGGGCGGGTTCACCCCTCCACTTT
CASSPPGAGSPLHF
>TRBJ2-1|16|TRBV7-3|TRBD1|-
TGTGCCAGCAGCCCCTCGGACAGGAGCTCCTACAATGAGCAGTTCTTC
CASSPSDRSSYNEQFF
>TRBJ2-7|12|TRBV9|TRBD1|-
TGTGCCAGCAGCGGGACAGGGCGCGAGCAGTACTTC
CASSGTGREQYF
>TRBJ1-2|18|TRBV27|-|-
TGTGCCAGCACCTCACGACCCGGGCGGGAATCGGGAAACTATGGCTACACCTTC
CASTSRPGRESGNYGYTF
>TRBJ2-3|15|TRBV10-3|TRBD1|-
TGTGCCATCAGTGAACCTGGACAGGGGGCGAATACGCAGTATTTT
CAISEPGQGANTQYF
>TRBJ1-3|15|TRBV5-8|-|few
TGTGCCAGCAGCCTATCAGGGGTAGCTGGAAACACCATATATTTT
CASSLSGVAGNTIYF
>TRBJ2-3|15|TRBV11-1|TRBD2|-
TGTGCCAGCAGCGTGTGGCGGGGGGCCACAGATACGCAGTATTTT
CASSVWRGATDTQYF
>TRBJ2-7|13|TRBV3-1/TRBV3-2|TRBD1|-
TGTGCCAGCAGCCCGAGGGGGCTCAACGAGCAGTACTTC
CASSPRGLNEQYF
>TRBJ2-7|13|TRBV6-5|TRBD2|-
TGTGCCGACGGGGGGGGGCGGACTCGCGAGCAGTACTTC
CADGGGRTREQYF
>TRBJ1-5|14|TRBV9|-|-
TGTGCCAGCAGCCGCGGACAGAGCAATCAGCCCCAGCATTTT
CASSRGQSNQPQHF
>TRBJ1-2|14|TRBV24-1|-|-
TGTGCCACCAGTGATATTACTAGAGGGATTGGCTACACCTTC
CATSDITRGIGYTF
>TRBJ1-5|12|TRBV3-1/TRBV3-2|-|-
TGTGCCAGCAGCCCCACCGGCGGCCCCCAGCATTTT
CASSPTGGPQHF
>TRBJ2-2|17|TRBV4-1|TRBD2|-
TGCGCCAGCAGCCAAACAAAAGCGGGGGGGCCCACCGGGGAGCTGTTTTTT
CASSQTKAGGPTGELFF
>TRBJ2-1|20|TRBV7-4|TRBD1|-
TGTGCCAGCAGCTTAAAGGGGGCCGGGACAGGGTCCCCTTCCTACAATGAGCAGTTCTTC
CASSLKGAGTGSPSYNEQFF
>TRBJ2-5|15|TRBV28|TRBD1|-
TGTGCCAGCAGTTTGTGGGACAGGGGGGTGGAGACCCAGTACTTC
CASSLWDRGVETQYF
>TRBJ2-1|16|TRBV18|TRBD2|-
TGTGCCAGCTCACCGGGTGGGCGGGAGATAAAGAATGAGCAGTTCTTC
CASSPGGREIKNEQFF
>TRBJ2-6|17|TRBV7-2|-|-
TGTGCCAGCAGCACCCAACCTCAGGGTCACAGGGCCAACGTCCTGACTTTC
CASSTQPQGHRANVLTF
>TRBJ2-5|14|TRBV7-2|-|-
TGTGCCAGCAGAGGGAGAGGGTACCAAGAGACCCAGTACTTC
CASRGRGYQETQYF
>TRBJ2-3|13|TRBV2|-|-
TGTGCCAGCAGTGTTCATGAGACAGATACGCAGTATTTT
CASSVHETDTQYF
>TRBJ2-5|15|TRBV6-4|TRBD2|-
TGTGCCAGCAGTGACCGCGGGGGGGCCTCGGAGACCCAGTACTTC
CASSDRGGASETQYF
>TRBJ2-3|16|TRBV28|-|-
TGTGCCAGCAGTCCCCCTGGAGGGGGGGCAAAAGATACGCAGTATTTT
CASSPPGGGAKDTQYF
>TRBJ1-5|14|TRBV5-8|TRBD1|-
TGTGCCAGCAGCCCGGACAGGGGTAATCAGCCCCAGCATTTT
CASSPDRGNQPQHF
>TRBJ1-1|13|TRBV7-2|TRBD1|-
TGTGCCAGCAGTCCCGACAGGGACACTGAAGCTTTCTTT
CASSPDRDTEAFF
>TRBJ1-4|17|TRBV18|TRBD1|-
TGTGCCAGCTCACCATTGGACAGGGGTGCAACTAATGAAAAACTGTTTTTT
CASSPLDRGATNEKLFF
>TRBJ2-1|16|TRBV18|-|-
TGTGCCAGCTCACCACAGGGCGGGACGTCTGGTAATGAGCAGTTCTTC
CASSPQGGTSGNEQFF
>TRBJ2-3|18|TRBV3-1/TRBV3-2|TRBD2|-
TGTGCCAGCAGCCAAGTTTTATCGGCTGCGGGGGGGCGAAATACGCAGTATTTT
CASSQVLSAAGGRNTQYF
>TRBJ2-7|12|TRBV18|TRBD1|once
TGTGCCAGCTCACCGGACAGGGAGAAGCAGTACTTC
CASSPDREKQYF
>TRBJ2-3|17|TRBV28|TRBD2|-
TGTGCCAGCAGCTTCACTAGCGGGGGGCCGAGCACAGATACGCAGTATTTT
CASSFTSGGPSTDTQYF
>TRBJ1-1|13|TRBV18|TRBD1|-
TGTGCCAGCTCAGACGGACAGGGCATTTCGGCTTTCTTT
CASSDGQGISAFF
>TRBJ2-7|16|TRBV2|TRBD2|-
TGTGCCAGCAGTTTCGGACTAGCGGGGAACCCATACGAGCAGTACTTC
CASSFGLAGNPYEQYF
>TRBJ1-3|16|TRBV4-1|-|-
TGCGCCAGCAGCCAAGAGTATACCGGTCTTGGAAACACCATATATTTT
CASSQEYTGLGNTIYF
>TRBJ2-2|15|TRBV4-1|TRBD2|few
TGCGCCAGCAGCCAGGGAGGGGTATGGGCCGGGGAGCTGTTTTTT
CASSQGGVWAGELFF